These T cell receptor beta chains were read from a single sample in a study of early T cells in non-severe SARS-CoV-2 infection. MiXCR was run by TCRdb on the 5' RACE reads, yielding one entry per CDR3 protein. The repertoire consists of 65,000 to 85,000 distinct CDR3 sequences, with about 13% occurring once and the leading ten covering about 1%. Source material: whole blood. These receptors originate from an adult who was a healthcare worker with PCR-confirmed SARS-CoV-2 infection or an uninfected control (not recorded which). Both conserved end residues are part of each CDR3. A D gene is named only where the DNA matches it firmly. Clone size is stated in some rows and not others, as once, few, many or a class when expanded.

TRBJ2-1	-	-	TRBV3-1	TGTGCCAGCAGCCAAGCCCGGGCGGGTTCCTACAATGAGCAGTTCTTC	CASSQARAGSYNEQFF
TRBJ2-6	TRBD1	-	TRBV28	TGTGCCAGCAGACCTACAGGGGCTGGGGCCAACGTCCTGACTTTC	CASRPTGAGANVLTF
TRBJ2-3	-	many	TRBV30	TGTGCCTGGGCCTCGGCGGGATCCATCGGAGGGGCAGATACGCAGTATTTT	CAWASAGSIGGADTQYF
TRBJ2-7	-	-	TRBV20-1	TGCAGTGCTAGGTCTCCGACAGTGTACGAGCAGTACTTC	CSARSPTVYEQYF
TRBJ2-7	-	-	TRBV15	TGTGCCACCAGCAGGTTACGGTCGGGAGACGAGCAGTACTTC	CATSRLRSGDEQYF
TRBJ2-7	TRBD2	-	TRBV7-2	TGTGCCAGCAGCCCTCGGGGTAGCGGGTTCACCTACGAGCAGTACTTC	CASSPRGSGFTYEQYF
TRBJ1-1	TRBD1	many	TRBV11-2	TGTGCCAGCAGCGAAGGGTTAGACAGGGGGCACACTGAAGCTTTCTTT	CASSEGLDRGHTEAFF
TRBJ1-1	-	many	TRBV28	TGTGCCAGCAGTTTATACCAGGTCGGGCGAGCTTTCTTT	CASSLYQVGRAFF
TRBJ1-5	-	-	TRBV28	TGTGCCAGCCGCCTGGGTATAGGGGATAGCAATCAGCCCCAGCATTTT	CASRLGIGDSNQPQHF
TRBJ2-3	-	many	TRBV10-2	TGCGCCAGCAGTGATCGCACTTTCCTTAGTGCTAGCACAGATACGCAGTATTTT	CASSDRTFLSASTDTQYF
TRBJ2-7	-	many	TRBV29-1	TGCAGCGCACTCTTACCCTGGGCCGTGCAGTACTTC	CSALLPWAVQYF
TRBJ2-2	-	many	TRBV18	TGTGCCAGCTCACCACCCAACAGGGTAACCGGGGAGCTGTTTTTT	CASSPPNRVTGELFF
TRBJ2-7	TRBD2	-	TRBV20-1	TGCAGTGCTAGAGATCGTGGCGGGGGGGCCCACGAGCAGTACTTC	CSARDRGGGAHEQYF
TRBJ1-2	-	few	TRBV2	TGTGCCAGCAGTGACAGGTGGGAGCCTAGGTATGGCTACACCTTC	CASSDRWEPRYGYTF
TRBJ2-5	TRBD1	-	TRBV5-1	TGCGCCAGCAGCCCCGGGACAGGGGAAGAGACCCAGTACTTC	CASSPGTGEETQYF
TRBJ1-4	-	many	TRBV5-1	TGCGCCAGCAGCTTGGGGGCTGGAGCGACTAATGAAAAACTGTTTTTT	CASSLGAGATNEKLFF
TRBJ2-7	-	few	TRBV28	TGTGCCAGCAGTTCCACTACTCCTATCGCCTACGAGCAGTACTTC	CASSSTTPIAYEQYF
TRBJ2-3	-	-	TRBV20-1	TGCAGTGCTAAGCTCCACAGCACAGATACGCAGTATTTT	CSAKLHSTDTQYF
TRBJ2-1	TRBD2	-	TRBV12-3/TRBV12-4	TGTGCCAGCAGTTTTGTACTAGCGGAGCAGTTCTTC	CASSFVLAEQFF
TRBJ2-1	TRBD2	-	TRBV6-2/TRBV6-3	TGTGCCAGCAGAGAGGGGACTAGCGGGAGATACAATGAGCAGTTCTTC	CASREGTSGRYNEQFF
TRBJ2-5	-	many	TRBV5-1	TGCGCCAGCAGCTTGGTACGGACGGAAGAGACCCAGTACTTC	CASSLVRTEETQYF
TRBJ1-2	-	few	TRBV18	TGTGCCAGCTCACCCCCCAGCCGATACTATGGCTACACCTTC	CASSPPSRYYGYTF
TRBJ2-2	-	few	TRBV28	TGTGCCAGCAGTTCCGGTGGGGAGCTGTTTTTT	CASSSGGELFF
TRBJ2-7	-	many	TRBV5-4	TGTGCCAGCAGCTTTCGCGGGGGCGGCTACGAGCAGTACTTC	CASSFRGGGYEQYF
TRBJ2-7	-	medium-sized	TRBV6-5	TGTGCCAGCAGTTACGGTGCGGGAAGTCTGAACGAGCAGTACTTC	CASSYGAGSLNEQYF
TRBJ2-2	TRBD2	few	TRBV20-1	TGCAGTGCTAGGGGACTAGCGGGAGTGGCGAACACCGGGGAGCTGTTTTTT	CSARGLAGVANTGELFF
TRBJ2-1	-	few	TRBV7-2	TGTGCCAGCAGCTTGGGGGCTTGGGATGAGCAGTTCTTC	CASSLGAWDEQFF
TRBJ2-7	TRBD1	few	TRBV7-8	TGTGCCAGCAGTTACAGGGGTCAGGGCGACGAGCAGTACTTC	CASSYRGQGDEQYF
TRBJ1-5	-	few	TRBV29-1	TGCAGCGTTAGTGCAGGCCCTGATCAGCCCCAGCATTTT	CSVSAGPDQPQHF
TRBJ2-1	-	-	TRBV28	TGTGCCAGCAGTATTAGGACGGGGAGGAATGAGCAGTTCTTC	CASSIRTGRNEQFF
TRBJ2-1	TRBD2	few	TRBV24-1	TGTGCCACCAGTGCGAACCCCTTTGAGCGGGGCTTCTACAATGAGCAGTTCTTC	CATSANPFERGFYNEQFF
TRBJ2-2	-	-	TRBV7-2	TGTGCCAGCAGCTTAGGTTTCCCAGCCACCGGGGAGCTGTTTTTT	CASSLGFPATGELFF
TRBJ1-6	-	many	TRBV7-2	TGTGCCAGCAGCTTCGCCCCGGGGATGAGTTCACCCCTCCACTTT	CASSFAPGMSSPLHF
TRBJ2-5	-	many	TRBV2	TGTGCCAGCAGCAAGGGGGGGACCCAGTACTTC	CASSKGGTQYF
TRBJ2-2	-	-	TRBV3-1	TGTGCCAGCAGCCAAGTTCCGGAGCATTCGAACACCGGGGAGCTGTTTTTT	CASSQVPEHSNTGELFF
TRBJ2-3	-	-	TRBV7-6	TGTGCCAGCAGCTTGATGCGGGATACGCAGTATTTT	CASSLMRDTQYF
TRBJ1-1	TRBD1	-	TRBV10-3	TGTGCCATCAGGGGGGACAGGAACACTGAAGCTTTCTTT	CAIRGDRNTEAFF
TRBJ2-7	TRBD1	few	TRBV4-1	TGCGCCAGCAGCCACGGACAGGGGGGCCACGAGCAGTACTTC	CASSHGQGGHEQYF
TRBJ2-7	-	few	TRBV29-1	TGCAGCGTTTTCGGGACGTACGAGCAGTACTTC	CSVFGTYEQYF
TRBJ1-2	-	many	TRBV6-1	TGTGCCAGCAGTGAATCAAGAAACTATGGCTACACCTTC	CASSESRNYGYTF
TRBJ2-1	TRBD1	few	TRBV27	TGTGCCAGCAGCCACCGGACAGGGTCGAATGAGCAGTTCTTC	CASSHRTGSNEQFF
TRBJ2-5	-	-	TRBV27	TGTGCCAGCAGTCCCCGGACCCCTCAAGAGACCCAGTACTTC	CASSPRTPQETQYF